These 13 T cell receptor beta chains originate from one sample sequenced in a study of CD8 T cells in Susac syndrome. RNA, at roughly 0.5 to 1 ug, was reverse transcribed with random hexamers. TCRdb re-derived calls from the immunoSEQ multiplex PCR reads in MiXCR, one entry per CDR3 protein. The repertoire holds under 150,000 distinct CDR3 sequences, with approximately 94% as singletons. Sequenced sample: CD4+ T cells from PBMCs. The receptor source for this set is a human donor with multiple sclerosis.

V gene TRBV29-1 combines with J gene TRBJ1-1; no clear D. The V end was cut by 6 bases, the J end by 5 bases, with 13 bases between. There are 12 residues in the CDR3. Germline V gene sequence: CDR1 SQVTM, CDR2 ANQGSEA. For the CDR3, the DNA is TGCAGCGTCTCCTCAGGAGGGACTGAAGCTTTCTTT. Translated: CSVSSGGTEAFF. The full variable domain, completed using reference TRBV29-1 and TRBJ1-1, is SAVISQKPSRDICQRGTSLTIQCQVDSQVTMMFWYRQQPGQSLTLIATANQGSEATYESGFVIDKFPISRPNLTFSTLTVSNMSPEDSSIYLCSVSSGGTEAFFGQGTRLTVV.

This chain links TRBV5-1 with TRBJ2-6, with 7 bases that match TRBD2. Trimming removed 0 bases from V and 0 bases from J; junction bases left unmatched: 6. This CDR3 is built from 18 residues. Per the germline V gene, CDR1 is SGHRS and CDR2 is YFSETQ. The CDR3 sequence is CASSLDASGASGANVLTF. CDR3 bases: TGCGCCAGCAGCTTGGATGCTAGCGGAGCCTCTGGGGCCAACGTCCTGACTTTC.

The CDR3 reads CASSSQVANYGYTF. Here the CDR3 DNA reads TGCGCCAGCAGCTCGCAGGTAGCTAACTATGGCTACACCTTC. The rearrangement uses TRBV5-1 and TRBJ1-2; no clear D gene. Trimming cost V 3 bases and J 0 bases, with 9 bases left between them. Germline loops: CDR1 SGHRS, CDR2 YFSETQ. The CDR3 contains 14 residues.

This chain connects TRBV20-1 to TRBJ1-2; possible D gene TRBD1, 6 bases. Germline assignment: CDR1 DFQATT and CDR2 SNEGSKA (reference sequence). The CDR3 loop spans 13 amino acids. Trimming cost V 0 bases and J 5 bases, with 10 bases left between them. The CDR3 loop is CSARDDRSYGYTF. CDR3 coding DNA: TGCAGTGCTAGAGACGACAGGTCGTATGGCTACACCTTC.

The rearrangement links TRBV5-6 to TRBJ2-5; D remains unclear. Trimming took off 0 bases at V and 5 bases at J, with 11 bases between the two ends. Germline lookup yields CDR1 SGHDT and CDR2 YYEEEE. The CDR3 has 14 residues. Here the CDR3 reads CASSLAQIRETQYF. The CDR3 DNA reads TGTGCCAGCAGCTTGGCACAGATTCGGGAGACCCAGTACTTC.

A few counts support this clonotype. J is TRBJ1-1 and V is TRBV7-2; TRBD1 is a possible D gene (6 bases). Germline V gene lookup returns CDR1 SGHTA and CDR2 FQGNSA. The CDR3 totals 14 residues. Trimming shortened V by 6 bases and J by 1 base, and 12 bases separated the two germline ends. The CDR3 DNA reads TGTGCCAGCAGTTTTTCACAGGGGAACACTGAAGCTTTCTTT. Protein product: CASSFSQGNTEAFF.

CDR3 DNA: TGCGCCAGCAGCTTGCTAACAGACACTGAAGCTTTCTTT. It specifies CASSLLTDTEAFF. The chain recombines TRBV5-1 with TRBJ1-1; no definite D call. With 1 base removed from V and 3 bases from J, the gap between germline ends came to 7 bases. Germline V gene sequence: CDR1 SGHRS, CDR2 YFSETQ. The CDR3 is 13 residues long.

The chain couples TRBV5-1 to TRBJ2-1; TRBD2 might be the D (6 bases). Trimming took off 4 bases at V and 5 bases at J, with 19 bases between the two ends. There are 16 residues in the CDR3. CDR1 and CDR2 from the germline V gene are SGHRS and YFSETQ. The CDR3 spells CASSRLIREQNNEQFF. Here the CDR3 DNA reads TGCGCCAGCAGCCGCCTTATCCGGGAGCAGAACAATGAGCAGTTCTTC. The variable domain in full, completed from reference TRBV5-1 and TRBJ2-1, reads KAGVTQTPRYLIKTRGQQVTLSCSPISGHRSVSWYQQTPGQGLQFLFEYFSETQRNKGNFPGRFSGRQFSNSRSEMNVSTLELGDSALYLCASSRLIREQNNEQFFGPGTRLTVL.

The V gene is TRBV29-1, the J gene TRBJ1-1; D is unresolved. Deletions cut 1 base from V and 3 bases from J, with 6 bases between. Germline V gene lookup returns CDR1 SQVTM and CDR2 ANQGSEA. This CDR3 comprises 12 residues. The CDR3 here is CSVEVWDTEAFF. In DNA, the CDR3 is TGCAGCGTTGAAGTTTGGGACACTGAAGCTTTCTTT.

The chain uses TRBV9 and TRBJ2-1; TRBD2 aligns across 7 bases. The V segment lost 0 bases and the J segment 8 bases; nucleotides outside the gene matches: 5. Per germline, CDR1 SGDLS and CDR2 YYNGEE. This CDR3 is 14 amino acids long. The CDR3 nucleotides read TGTGCCAGCAGCGTAGTGGCTGGGAGGGATGAGCAGTTCTTC. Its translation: CASSVVAGRDEQFF.

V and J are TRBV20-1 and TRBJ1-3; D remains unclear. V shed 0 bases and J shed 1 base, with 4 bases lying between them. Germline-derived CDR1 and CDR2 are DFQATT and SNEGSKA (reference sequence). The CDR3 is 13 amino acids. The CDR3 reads CSARDLSGNTIYF. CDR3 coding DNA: TGCAGTGCTAGAGATTTATCTGGAAACACCATATATTTT.

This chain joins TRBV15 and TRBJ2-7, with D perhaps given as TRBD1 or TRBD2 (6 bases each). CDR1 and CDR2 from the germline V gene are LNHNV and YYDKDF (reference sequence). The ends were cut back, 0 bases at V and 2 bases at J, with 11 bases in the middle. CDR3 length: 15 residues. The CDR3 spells CATSREAGEAYEQYF. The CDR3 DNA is TGTGCCACCAGCAGAGAGGCAGGGGAGGCCTACGAGCAGTACTTC.

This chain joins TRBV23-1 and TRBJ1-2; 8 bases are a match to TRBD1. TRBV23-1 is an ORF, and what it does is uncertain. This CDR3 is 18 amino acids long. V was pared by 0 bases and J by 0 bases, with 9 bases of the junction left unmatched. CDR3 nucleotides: TGCGCCAGCAGTCAATCGTCGGACAGGGCCCCAGCTAACTATGGCTACACCTTC. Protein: CASSQSSDRAPANYGYTF.